This T cell receptor beta chain was captured in a study of cytomegalovirus exposure and HLA in healthy donors. V was pared by 4 bases and J by 6 bases, with 11 bases between. The germline V gene has CDR1 SGHTS and CDR2 YDEGEE. This CDR3 comprises 13 residues. Both 60 Vbeta primers and 13 Jbeta primers went into the PCR. Sequenced by immunoSEQ multiplex PCR; TCRdb stores in-frame clones only, minus some. The sample contains some 110,000 clones, around 70% of which appear only once. What was sequenced was PBMCs. This rearrangement joins TRBV5-8 to TRBJ2-4, with D tentatively TRBD2 (5 bases). The TCR sequence derives from a woman aged 50 to 60 in good health and CMV-seropositive. CDR3 loop: CASSPPGINIQYF. The DNA for the CDR3 is TGTGCCAGCAGCCCTCCGGGAATAAACATTCAGTACTTC. The whole variable domain, filled in from reference TRBV5-8 and TRBJ2-4, reads EAGVTQSPTHLIKTRGQQATLRCSPISGHTSVYWYQQALGLGLQFLLWYDEGEERNRGNFPPRFSGRQFPNYSSELNVNALELEDSALYLCASSPPGINIQYFGAGTRLSVL.